The 22 T cell receptor beta chains below come from one sample, sequenced in a study of blood T cells in healthy people across ages. Together with a sample-barcoded 5' primer, a J-beta primer mix was included in a second PCR lasting about 6 to 11 cycles. TCRdb reprocessed the 5' RACE reads with MiXCR, giving one entry per CDR3 protein. Here the sample spans 730,000 or so distinct CDR3 sequences, roughly 41% being singletons. The sequenced material came from blood. The receptors shown here come from a woman aged 55-69 years in good health.

On this clonotype itself: Just one base apart from a much larger clone, this may be a read error. The chain couples TRBV14 to TRBJ2-1, with 7 positions matching TRBD2. Per the germline V gene, CDR1 is SGHDN and CDR2 is FVKESK. The CDR3 has 15 amino acids. Written as DNA, the CDR3 is TGTGCCAGCAGCGGAGGGCGGGAGCGGTACAATGGGCAGTTCTTC. This translates into CASSGGRERYNGQFF.

The sample holds a few counts of this clonotype. This rearrangement joins TRBV9 to TRBJ2-3; D is undetermined. CDR1 SGDLS and CDR2 YYNGEE come from the germline V gene. CDR3 length equals 15 residues. Trimming removed 2 bases at V and 3 bases at J, with 13 bases between. In nucleotides, the CDR3 is TGTGCCAGCAGCGTGGACCACCTCAGAACAGATACGCAGTATTTT. This sequence encodes CASSVDHLRTDTQYF.

This clonotype was observed at least ten times. This chain joins TRBV29-1 and TRBJ2-5; perhaps TRBD2 as D (5 bases). Germline loops: CDR1 SQVTM, CDR2 ANQGSEA. V lost 6 bases and J lost 2, with 13 bases in between. This CDR3 region has 13 residues. The CDR3 region is CSVRDTRQETQYF. The CDR3 DNA reads as TGCAGCGTCCGTGACACTAGACAAGAGACCCAGTACTTC.

This clonotype appeared many times. The V call is TRBV11-1, the J call TRBJ2-1, with D perhaps matching TRBD1 (6 bases). Trimming took 2 bases from V and 0 from J, leaving 14 bases between them. The CDR3 runs 17 residues. Germline V gene lookup returns CDR1 SGHAT and CDR2 FQDESV (reference sequence). The CDR3 DNA reads as TGTGCCAGCAGCTTAACCCGACAGGCTAGCTCCTACAATGAGCAGTTCTTC. Protein sequence: CASSLTRQASSYNEQFF. Looking up the rest from reference TRBV11-1 and TRBJ2-1 gives the full variable domain: EAEVAQSPRYKITEKSQAVAFWCDPISGHATLYWYRQILGQGPELLVQFQDESVVDDSQLPKDRFSAERLKGVDSTLKIQPAELGDSAMYLCASSLTRQASSYNEQFFGPGTRLTVL.

The chain recombines TRBV6-2 or TRBV6-3 with TRBJ2-3; 11 positions match TRBD1. Germline CDR1 reads MNHEY; CDR2 reads SVGEGT. Trimming took 2 bases from V and 5 from J; bases not matched to a gene: 6. The CDR3 is made up of 16 amino acids. DNA for the CDR3: TGTGCCAGCAGTTACCTCGGACAGGGGGCCATAGATACGCAGTATTTT. Translating gives CASSYLGQGAIDTQYF.

This sequence joins TRBV25-1 and TRBJ2-1, with 10 bases that match TRBD2. The CDR3 loop spans 15 amino acids. The junction had 3 bases not matched to a gene; V was cut back by 6 bases and J by 1 base. In germline, CDR1 is MGHDK, CDR2 SYGVNS. CDR3 DNA sequence: TGTGCCAGCAGCGGGACTAGCGTGTCCTACAATGAGCAGTTCTTC. Translating it yields CASSGTSVSYNEQFF.

This clonotype was counted between two and nine times. The rearrangement joins TRBV20-1 to TRBJ2-3; 12 nucleotides agree with TRBD2. CDR3 size: 17 residues. Germline CDR1 DFQATT, CDR2 SNEGSKA (reference sequence). V shed 5 bases and J 3 bases; nucleotides not matched to a gene: 12. Written as DNA, the CDR3 is TGCAGTGCTGTTCCCCCCCTAGCGGGGGGGAATACAGATACGCAGTATTTT. This encodes CSAVPPLAGGNTDTQYF.

This chain joins TRBV28 and TRBJ1-1; D remains ambiguous. Germline V gene lookup returns CDR1 MDHEN and CDR2 SYDVKM. The CDR3 loop spans 11 amino acids. Trimming removed 4 bases at V and 7 bases at J, with 7 bases between. CDR3 loop: CASSSEGEAFF. DNA for the CDR3: TGTGCCAGCAGTTCCGAGGGTGAAGCTTTCTTT. The entire variable domain, with the rest obtained from reference TRBV28 and TRBJ1-1, is as follows: DVKVTQSSRYLVKRTGEKVFLECVQDMDHENMFWYRQDPGLGLRLIYFSYDVKMKEKGDIPEGYSVSREKKERFSLILESASTNQTSMYLCASSSEGEAFFGQGTRLTVV.

This chain links TRBV6-4 with TRBJ2-5, with D perhaps given as TRBD1 or TRBD2 (6 bases each). The J call may be mistaken, given a closer DNA end match to TRBJ2-7. CDR3 length: 14 residues. Germline V gene data show CDR1 as MRHNA and CDR2 as SNTAGT. CDR3 loop: CASGGGGYGYEQYF. The CDR3 region has the DNA TGTGCCAGCGGAGGGGGAGGTTACGGTTACGAGCAGTACTTC.

This chain links TRBV27 with TRBJ2-4, with D possibly matching TRBD2 (5 bases). Germline loops: CDR1 MNHEY, CDR2 SMNVEV (reference sequence). Trimming cost V 2 bases and J 4 bases, with 18 bases left between them. This CDR3 is 17 amino acids long. In nucleotides, the CDR3 is TGTGCCAGCAGTTTAATTGTTAATCGTGAGGGAAAAAACATTCAGTACTTC. Amino acid sequence: CASSLIVNREGKNIQYF.

The chain links TRBV12-3 or TRBV12-4 to TRBJ2-5; D is unresolved. TRBJ2-1 explains the end of the DNA better; the J call may be wrong. This CDR3 region has 16 residues. The DNA of the CDR3 is TGTGCCAGCAGTTTTTATGGCTCCTCGTACCAAGAGACCCAGTTCTTC. It translates to CASSFYGSSYQETQFF.

The chain uses TRBV9 and TRBJ2-5, with a tentative D call TRBD1 (6 bases). The length of the CDR3 is 15 residues. V dropped 4 bases and J dropped 2 bases, with 15 bases sitting between them. Germline values: CDR1 SGDLS, CDR2 YYNGEE. The CDR3: CASSQRTVSQETQYF. The CDR3 region has the DNA TGTGCCAGCAGCCAACGGACAGTATCTCAAGAGACCCAGTACTTC.

This chain links TRBV6-2 or TRBV6-3 with TRBJ1-5; no definite D call. V lost 4 bases and J lost 0, with 13 bases in between. The germline V gene encodes CDR1 MNHEY and CDR2 SVGEGT. There are 16 residues in the CDR3. The CDR3: CASSFSDATSNQPQHF. CDR3 coding DNA: TGTGCCAGCAGTTTCTCGGACGCCACTAGCAATCAGCCCCAGCATTTT.

This clonotype has a handful of counts. The chain couples TRBV29-1 to TRBJ2-1; 8 bases line up with TRBD1. CDR1 SQVTM and CDR2 ANQGSEA come from the germline V gene. Unmatched junction bases numbered 6, after V lost 4 bases and J lost 7 bases. CDR3 length: 13 amino acids. In nucleotides, the CDR3 is TGCAGCGTTGCCCAGGGGGCGTCTAATGAGCAGTTCTTC. This encodes CSVAQGASNEQFF.

The CDR3 region has the DNA TGCGCCAGCAGCCCGAAGACAGGGGATTACGAGCAGTACTTC. This codes for CASSPKTGDYEQYF. The chain recombines TRBV5-1 with TRBJ2-5, with 8 bases lining up with TRBD1. The last part of the DNA fits TRBJ2-7 better; the J call may be wrong. The CDR3 is made up of 14 amino acids. CDR1 and CDR2 (germline): SGHRS, YFSETQ.

The chain combines TRBV6-6 with TRBJ2-1, with D tentatively TRBD2 (6 bases). Deletions cut 5 bases from V and 4 bases from J, with 12 bases between. This CDR3 is 14 amino acids long. Per germline, CDR1 MNHNY and CDR2 SVGAGI (reference sequence). CDR3 nucleotides: TGTGCCAGCAGTCGGGGACTCGAATACAATGAGCAGTTCTTC. Amino acid sequence: CASSRGLEYNEQFF.

This clonotype was recorded many times. The J gene is TRBJ2-1, the V gene TRBV7-3; TRBD2 is a possible D gene (7 bases). V was pared by 4 bases and J by 2 bases, with 21 bases between. The germline gives CDR1 SGHTA, CDR2 FQGTGA. The CDR3 length is 18 residues. The CDR3 nucleotides are TGTGCCAGCAGCTCCAAACCCTTGGGGGGGGCCACCTACAATGAGCAGTTCTTC. Protein sequence: CASSSKPLGGATYNEQFF. Together with reference TRBV7-3 and TRBJ2-1, the CDR3 gives the full variable domain: GAGVSQTPSNKVTEKGKYVELRCDPISGHTALYWYRQSLGQGPEFLIYFQGTGAADDSGLPNDRFFAVRPEGSVSTLKIQRTERGDSAVYLCASSSKPLGGATYNEQFFGPGTRLTVL.

This sequence joins TRBV7-2 and TRBJ2-1; 7 positions match TRBD2. Gene TRBJ2-7 matches the end of the DNA better, so the J call may be wrong. The CDR3 covers 16 residues. The germline V gene has CDR1 SGHTA and CDR2 FQGNSA. The CDR3, as DNA: TGTGCCAGCAGATCCGGACGAACGGGAGGCTTCGACGAGCAGTACTTC. Its protein product is CASRSGRTGGFDEQYF.

In this sample, this clonotype turned up a few times. The V call is TRBV20-1, the J call TRBJ2-7; 7 nucleotides agree with TRBD2. This CDR3 comprises 14 residues. Trimming cost V 4 bases and J 2 bases; bases outside gene matches: 8. Germline V gene sequence: CDR1 DFQATT, CDR2 SNEGSKA (reference sequence). CDR3 region: CSATGGRATYEQYF. The CDR3 region has the DNA TGCAGTGCTACGGGAGGCAGGGCGACCTACGAGCAGTACTTC.

The CDR3 DNA reads as TGTGCCAGCAGCCAAGGGGACAGGTCAACGACTAGGCAATGGTCGAATGAGCAGTTCTTC. Translated, it gives CASSQGDRSTTRQWSNEQFF. The rearrangement links TRBV3-1 to TRBJ2-1; TRBD1 aligns across 8 bases. After removal of 1 base from V and 7 bases from J, the junction contained 21 bases not matched to a gene. The CDR3 covers 20 residues. The V gene's germline CDR1 is LGHDT and CDR2 YNNKEL (reference sequence).

Concerning this clonotype: A much larger clone differs by one base, so this may be a read error. The V call is TRBV5-1, the J call TRBJ2-6; no clear D. With 2 bases removed from V and 2 bases from J, the gap between germline ends came to 8 bases. CDR1 and CDR2 from the germline V gene are SGHRS and YFSETQ. The CDR3 has 15 amino acids. CDR3 bases: TGCGCCAGCAGCTTTGGGAACCCTGGGGCCAACGTCCTGACTTTC. Its translation: CASSFGNPGANVLTF.

The CDR3 DNA follows: TGTGCCAGCAGCTTACAGGGGGCGTCCTACAATGAGCAGTTCTTC. This sequence encodes CASSLQGASYNEQFF. J is TRBJ2-1 and V is TRBV7-2, with 8 positions matching TRBD1. The ends lost 2 bases at V and 1 base at J; junction bases unmatched: 1. CDR3 size: 15 residues. Germline V lookup: CDR1 SGHTA, CDR2 FQGNSA.